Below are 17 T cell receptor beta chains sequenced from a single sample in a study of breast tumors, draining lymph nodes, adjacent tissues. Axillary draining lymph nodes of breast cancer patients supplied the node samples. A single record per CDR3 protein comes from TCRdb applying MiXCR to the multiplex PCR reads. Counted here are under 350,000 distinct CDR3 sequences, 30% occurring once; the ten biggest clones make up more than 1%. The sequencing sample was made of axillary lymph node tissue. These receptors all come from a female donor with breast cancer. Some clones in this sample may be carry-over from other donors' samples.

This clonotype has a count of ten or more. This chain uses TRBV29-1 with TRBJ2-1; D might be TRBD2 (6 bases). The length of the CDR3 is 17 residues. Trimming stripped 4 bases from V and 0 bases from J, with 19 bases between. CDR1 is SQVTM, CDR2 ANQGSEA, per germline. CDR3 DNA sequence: TGCAGCGTTGCACCCCCAGGTAGCGGATTCTCCTACAATGAGCAGTTCTTC. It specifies CSVAPPGSGFSYNEQFF.

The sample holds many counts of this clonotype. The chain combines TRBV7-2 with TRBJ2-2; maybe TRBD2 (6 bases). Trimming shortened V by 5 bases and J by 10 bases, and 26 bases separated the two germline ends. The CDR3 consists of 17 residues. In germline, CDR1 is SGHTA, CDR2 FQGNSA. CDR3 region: CASSTTSREFVNAELFF. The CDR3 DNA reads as TGTGCCAGCAGCACAACTAGCCGGGAGTTTGTGAATGCGGAGCTGTTTTTT.

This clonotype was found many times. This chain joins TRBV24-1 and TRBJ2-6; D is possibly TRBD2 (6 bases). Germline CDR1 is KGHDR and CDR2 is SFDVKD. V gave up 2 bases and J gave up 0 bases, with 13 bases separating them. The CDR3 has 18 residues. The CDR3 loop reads CATSDSRGKYSGANVLTF. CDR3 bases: TGTGCCACCAGTGATTCTCGGGGGAAATACTCTGGGGCCAACGTCCTGACTTTC.

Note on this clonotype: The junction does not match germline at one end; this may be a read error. The CDR3 nucleotides read TGTGCCAGCAGCGGATCAGGTTGGAGCTCTGAAGCTTTC. Translated: CASSGSGWSSEAF. The J gene is TRBJ2-6, the V gene TRBV5-4; no clear D gene. CDR3 size: 13 residues. Germline loops: CDR1 SGHNT, CDR2 YYREEE (reference sequence).

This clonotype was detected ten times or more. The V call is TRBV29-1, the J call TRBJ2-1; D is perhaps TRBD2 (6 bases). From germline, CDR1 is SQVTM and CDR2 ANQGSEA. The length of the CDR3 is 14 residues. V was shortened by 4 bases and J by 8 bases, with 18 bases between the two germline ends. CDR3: CSVVYYLGEDEQFF. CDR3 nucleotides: TGCAGCGTTGTTTACTACTTAGGGGAGGATGAGCAGTTCTTC.

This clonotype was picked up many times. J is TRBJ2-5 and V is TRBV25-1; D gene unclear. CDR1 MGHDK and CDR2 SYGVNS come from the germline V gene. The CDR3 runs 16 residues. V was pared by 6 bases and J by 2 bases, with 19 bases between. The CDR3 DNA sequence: TGTGCCAGCAGCACCCACGGCGGCGGCCCACAAGAGACCCAGTACTTC. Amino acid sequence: CASSTHGGGPQETQYF.

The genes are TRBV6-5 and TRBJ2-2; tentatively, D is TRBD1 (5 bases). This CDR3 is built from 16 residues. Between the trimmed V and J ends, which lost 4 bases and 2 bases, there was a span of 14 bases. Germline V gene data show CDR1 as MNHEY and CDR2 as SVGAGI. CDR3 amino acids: CASSFPDIPNTGELFF. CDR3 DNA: TGTGCCAGCAGTTTCCCGGACATTCCCAACACCGGGGAGCTGTTTTTT.

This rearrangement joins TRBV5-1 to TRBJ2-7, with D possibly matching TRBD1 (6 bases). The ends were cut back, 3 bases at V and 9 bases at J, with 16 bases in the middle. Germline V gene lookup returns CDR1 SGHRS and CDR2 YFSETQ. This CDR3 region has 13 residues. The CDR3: CASSYLDRSGQYF. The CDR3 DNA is TGCGCCAGCAGCTACCTGGACAGAAGCGGGCAGTACTTC.

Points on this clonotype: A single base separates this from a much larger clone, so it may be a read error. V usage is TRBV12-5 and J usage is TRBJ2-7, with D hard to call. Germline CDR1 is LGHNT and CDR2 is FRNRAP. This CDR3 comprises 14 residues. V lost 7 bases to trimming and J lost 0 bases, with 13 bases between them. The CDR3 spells CASVHGYFSYEQYF. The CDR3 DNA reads TGTGCTAGTGTCCACGGTTACTTCTCCTACGAGCAGTACTTC.

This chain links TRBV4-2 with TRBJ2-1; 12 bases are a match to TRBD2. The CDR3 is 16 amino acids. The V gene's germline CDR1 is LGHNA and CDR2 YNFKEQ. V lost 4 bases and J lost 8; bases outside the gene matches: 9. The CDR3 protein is CASSRAGTSGFDEQFF. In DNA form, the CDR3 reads TGTGCCAGCAGCCGGGCCGGGACTAGCGGGTTCGATGAGCAGTTCTTC.

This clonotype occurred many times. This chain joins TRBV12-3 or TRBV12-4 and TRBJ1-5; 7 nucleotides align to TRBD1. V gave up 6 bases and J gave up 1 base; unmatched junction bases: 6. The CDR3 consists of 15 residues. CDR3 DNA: TGTGCCAGCAGCCCAGCCAGGGGGAGCAATCAGCCCCAGCATTTT. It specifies CASSPARGSNQPQHF.

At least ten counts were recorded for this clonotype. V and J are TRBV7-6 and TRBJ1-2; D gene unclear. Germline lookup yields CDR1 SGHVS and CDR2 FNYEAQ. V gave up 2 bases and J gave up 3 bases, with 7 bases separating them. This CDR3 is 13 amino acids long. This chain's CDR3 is CASSLLAHYGYTF. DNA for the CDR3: TGTGCCAGCAGCTTATTGGCACACTATGGCTACACCTTC.

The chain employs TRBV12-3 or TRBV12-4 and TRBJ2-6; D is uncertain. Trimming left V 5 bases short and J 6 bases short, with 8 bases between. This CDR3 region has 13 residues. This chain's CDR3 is CASSVSEANVLTF. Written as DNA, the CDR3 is TGTGCCAGCAGTGTCTCGGAGGCCAACGTCCTGACTTTC.

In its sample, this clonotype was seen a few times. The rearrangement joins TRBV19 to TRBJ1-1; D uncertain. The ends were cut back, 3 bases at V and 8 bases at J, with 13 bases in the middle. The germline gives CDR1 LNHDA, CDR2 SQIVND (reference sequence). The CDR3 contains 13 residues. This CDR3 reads CASSITISREAFF. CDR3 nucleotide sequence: TGTGCCAGTAGTATTACGATCAGTAGAGAAGCTTTCTTT.

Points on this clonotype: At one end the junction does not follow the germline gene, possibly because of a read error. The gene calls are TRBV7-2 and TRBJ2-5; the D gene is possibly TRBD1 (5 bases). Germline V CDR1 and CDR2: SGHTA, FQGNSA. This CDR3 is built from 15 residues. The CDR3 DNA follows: TGTGCCAGCAGCGACGGAGCAGGGATCCAAGAGACCCAGCACTTC. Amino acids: CASSDGAGIQETQHF.

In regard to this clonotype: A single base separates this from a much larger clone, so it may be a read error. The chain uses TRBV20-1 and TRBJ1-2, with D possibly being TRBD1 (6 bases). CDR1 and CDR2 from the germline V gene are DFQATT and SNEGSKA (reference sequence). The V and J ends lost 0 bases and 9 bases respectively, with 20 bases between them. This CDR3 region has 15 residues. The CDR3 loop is CSARDAQGLGYSYTF. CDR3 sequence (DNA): TGCAGTGCTAGAGATGCCCAGGGGCTCGGGTATAGCTACACCTTC.

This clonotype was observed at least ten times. This CDR3 reads CASSLDSGLDYEQYF. CDR3 sequence (DNA): TGTGCCAGCAGCTTAGATTCGGGACTGGACTACGAGCAGTACTTC. The chain employs TRBV11-2 and TRBJ2-7; D is possibly TRBD2 (6 bases). The V gene lost 0 bases and the J gene lost 3 bases, with 12 bases spanning the gap. The CDR3 contains 15 residues. Germline CDR1 reads SGHAT; CDR2 reads FQNNGV.